One sample yielded the 15 T cell receptor beta chains listed below, sequenced in a study of blood T cell repertoires in COVID-19. TCRdb's copy holds only in-frame clones and misses some; the assay was immunoSEQ multiplex PCR. The table shows roughly 80,000 clones, with roughly 90% occurring only once. Sequencing was performed on peripheral blood. Source of these receptors: an elderly woman with active or convalescent COVID-19.

V usage is TRBV6-1 and J usage is TRBJ2-3; D is perhaps TRBD2 (6 bases). The germline gives CDR1 MNHNS, CDR2 SASEGT. The CDR3 consists of 16 residues. V dropped 4 bases and J dropped 0 bases, with 14 bases sitting between them. Written as DNA, the CDR3 is TGTGCCAGCAGTGCAGCTGCGGGGTCTAGCACAGATACGCAGTATTTT. Translation: CASSAAAGSSTDTQYF.

This clone was seen once. Other DNA sequences of this sample code for an identical CDR3. The chain is built from TRBV9 and TRBJ1-2; D is ambiguous. The CDR3 has 12 amino acids. With 3 bases removed from V and 5 bases from J, the gap between germline ends came to 8 bases. CDR1 is SGDLS and CDR2 is YYNGEE in the germline V gene. CDR3 coding DNA: TGTGCCAGCAGCGAGGGAGGGTATGGCTACACCTTC. Translation: CASSEGGYGYTF.

V gene TRBV7-8 combines with J gene TRBJ1-5; maybe TRBD1 (5 bases). The CDR3 has 17 residues. In germline, CDR1 is SGHVS, CDR2 FQNEAQ. The ends were cut back, 5 bases at V and 3 bases at J, with 20 bases in the middle. CDR3 DNA: TGTGCCAGCAGCCAGCGCCAACTCCAGGGCACCAATCAGCCCCAGCATTTT. Its translation: CASSQRQLQGTNQPQHF.

This clone was seen once. The chain carries TRBV4-1 and TRBJ2-7; 10 bases map to TRBD2. Germline V gene data show CDR1 as MGHRA and CDR2 as YSYEKL. This CDR3 spans 16 amino acids. Trimming at V came to 1 base and at J to 6 bases, leaving 9 bases not matched to a gene. The CDR3 nucleotides read TGCGCCAGCAGCCAAGTCGTCTCTAGCGGGGGAAGCGAGCAGTACTTC. Encoded protein: CASSQVVSSGGSEQYF.

This chain connects TRBV29-1 to TRBJ2-2; the D gene is possibly TRBD2 (5 bases). This CDR3 is built from 12 residues. Trimming removed 4 bases at V and 6 bases at J, with 9 bases between. Germline lookup yields CDR1 SQVTM and CDR2 ANQGSEA. CDR3 DNA sequence: TGCAGCGTTGCTAGCCATGCCGGGGAGCTGTTTTTT. Translated: CSVASHAGELFF.

The chain couples TRBV27 to TRBJ1-6; possibly TRBD1 for D (5 bases). Trimming left V 5 bases short and J 5 bases short, with 16 bases between. This CDR3 has 16 residues. Germline assignment: CDR1 MNHEY and CDR2 SMNVEV (reference sequence). CDR3 sequence reads: CASSPHRQLHNSPLHF. The CDR3 bases are TGTGCCAGCAGTCCCCACCGACAGCTCCATAATTCACCCCTCCACTTT.

The chain employs TRBV2 and TRBJ2-5; 10 bases are a match to TRBD2. Germline V gene sequence: CDR1 SNHLY, CDR2 FYNNEI. After removal of 6 bases from V and 5 bases from J, the junction contained 6 bases not matched to a gene. The CDR3 sequence is 14 residues long. In nucleotides, the CDR3 is TGTGCCAGCAGGAGCGGGGGGGCCGGGGAGACCCAGTACTTC. This sequence encodes CASRSGGAGETQYF.

The genes are TRBV6-2 or TRBV6-3 and TRBJ2-1; 12 nucleotides align to TRBD2. Germline V gene data show CDR1 as MNHEY and CDR2 as SVGEGT. The V gene end was trimmed by 5 bases and the J gene end by 5 bases; junction bases not matched to a gene: 7. The CDR3 loop spans 16 amino acids. The CDR3 protein is CASSRQTSGGNNEQFF. The CDR3 DNA is TGTGCCAGCAGTCGCCAGACTAGCGGGGGTAACAATGAGCAGTTCTTC.

This rearrangement joins TRBV28 to TRBJ2-7; TRBD1 aligns across 8 bases. After removal of 5 bases from V and 7 bases from J, the junction contained 16 bases not matched to a gene. The CDR3 covers 16 residues. The germline CDR1 and CDR2 sequences are MDHEN and SYDVKM. Here the CDR3 reads CASSPRTGTGLREQYF. In nucleotides, the CDR3 is TGTGCCAGCAGTCCGCGCACCGGGACAGGATTAAGGGAGCAGTACTTC.

This clone has only one observation. This chain links TRBV9 with TRBJ2-7, with 7 bases identical to TRBD1. Germline CDR1 SGDLS, CDR2 YYNGEE. There are 15 residues in the CDR3. The V segment lost 0 bases and the J segment 4 bases; nucleotides outside the gene matches: 7. The CDR3 sequence: CASSVAPGTAYEQYF. CDR3 nucleotides: TGTGCCAGCAGCGTAGCCCCCGGGACAGCATACGAGCAGTACTTC. The full variable domain, with the rest looked up from reference TRBV9 and TRBJ2-7, is DSGVTQTPKHLITATGQRVTLRCSPRSGDLSVYWYQQSLDQGLQFLIQYYNGEERAKGNILERFSAQQFPDLHSELNLSSLELGDSALYFCASSVAPGTAYEQYFGPGTRLTVT.

The rearrangement joins TRBV28 to TRBJ2-1; tentatively, D is TRBD1 (5 bases). V dropped 7 bases and J dropped 4 bases, with 17 bases sitting between them. The CDR3 totals 15 residues. In germline, CDR1 is MDHEN, CDR2 SYDVKM. CDR3 amino acids: CASTLATTAYNEQFF. The CDR3 region has the DNA TGTGCCAGCACCCTTGCCACGACAGCATACAATGAGCAGTTCTTC.

This clone was seen only once. This chain joins TRBV5-1 and TRBJ2-1; 11 positions agree with TRBD1. Germline V lookup: CDR1 SGHRS, CDR2 YFSETQ. Trimming removed 8 bases from V and 4 bases from J; junction bases left unmatched: 5. The length of the CDR3 is 14 residues. In nucleotides, the CDR3 is TGCGCCAGTTGGACAGGGGGCGCTTACAATGAGCAGTTCTTC. Protein product: CASWTGGAYNEQFF.

Note on this clone: The same CDR3 is also encoded by other DNA sequences in this sample. The chain carries TRBV28 and TRBJ2-7; possibly TRBD2 for D (6 bases). The V end was cut by 2 bases, the J end by 0 bases, with 11 bases between. The CDR3 is 15 residues long. Germline loops: CDR1 MDHEN, CDR2 SYDVKM. CDR3 in amino acids: CASSLQGTGSYEQYF. In DNA, the CDR3 is TGTGCCAGCAGTTTACAAGGGACTGGCTCCTACGAGCAGTACTTC.

The rearrangement uses TRBV3-1 (or the pseudogene TRBV3-2) and TRBJ1-2; TRBD1 agrees at 10 bases. The germline V gene has CDR1 LGHDT and CDR2 YNNKEL (reference sequence). This CDR3 has 16 residues. J lost 2 bases, V lost 3 bases, and 6 bases had no gene match. CDR3 sequence reads: CASSHGPGQGNYGYTF. CDR3 nucleotides: TGTGCCAGCAGCCACGGACCGGGACAGGGGAACTATGGCTACACCTTC.

Here the CDR3 DNA reads TGTGCCATCACTAATGGACAGCCTCACTATGGCTACACCTTC. It translates to CAITNGQPHYGYTF. The chain employs TRBV10-3 and TRBJ1-2, with D possibly matching TRBD1 (6 bases). Per the germline V gene, CDR1 is ENHRY and CDR2 is SYGVKD. V lost 7 bases, J lost 3 bases, and 15 bases lay in between. This CDR3 spans 14 amino acids.